This T cell receptor beta chain was sequenced during a study of radiation and T cells in renal cell carcinoma (dated by TCRdb to between 2020 and 2021). Concerning the study at large: Samples came from a clinical trial, in which primary renal cell carcinomas received 15 Gy stereotactic body radiation therapy followed by nephrectomy 4 weeks later. Across all 53 samples, 4,016,671 unique CDR3 nucleotide sequences encoding some 2.6 million unique CDR3 amino acid sequences were identified. In total, 50 to 60 samples underwent TCR beta sequencing: roughly 25 tumors plus 27 peripheral blood samples. General study outcomes and caveats: Blood repertoire dynamics were not followed beyond 4 weeks after treatment. Because no pretreatment tumor biopsies were available, whether clonotypes were present in the tumor at baseline could not be determined. Effects of radiation dose or scheduling on the TCR repertoire could not be addressed with the single-armed trial design. In blood, the top tumor clonotypes increased from baseline to 2 weeks after radiation and then shrank by 4 weeks, which suggests a temporary expansion of tumor-resident clones.

At the junction V is shortened by 4 bases and J by 3 bases; bases outside the gene matches: 5. Via the germline V gene, CDR1 is SNHLY and CDR2 FYNNEI. Taken from cysteine to phenylalanine, the CDR3 has 15 residues. Only the CDR3 region is kept as DNA, spanning 45 bases read in frame from base 1. The time point label on this specimen signifies: baseline pretreatment blood. What this sample's treatment or condition label stands for: 15 Gy SBRT to primary tumor, nephrectomy 4 weeks later. To track tumor-enriched clonotypes, serial peripheral blood was sampled from radiation-treated patients at baseline and at 2 weeks and 4 weeks after SBRT. Renal cell carcinoma with clear cell pathology was present in all patients. The QIAamp DNA Blood Mini Kit (Qiagen) was used to prepare genomic DNA for TCR sequencing. The analyses included just those samples that passed every quality control check. There are a few counts of this clone. The target of this receptor is not known. No base quality values were provided; no much bigger clone lies one nucleotide off.

TCR beta libraries were generated from genomic DNA with the immunoSEQ kit, following the manufacturer's recommendations. For library preparation, a first multiplex PCR was performed with proprietary primers, followed by a second PCR in which unique barcodes were added, and bead cleanups were performed after each round. Each sample batch included a kit-provided positive control reaction and a negative control reaction. The final libraries underwent checking on an Agilent 4200 TapeStation D1000 ScreenTape, volumetric pooling, and quantification by qPCR. An Illumina NextSeq500 fitted with a MidOutput 150-cycle cartridge performed the sequencing, running 156 Read1 cycles and 15 Index1 cycles with the kit's custom primers. The pooled library was loaded at around 1.1 pM with roughly 19% PhiX control spiked in. The source study handled its data this way. The vendor-processed data were analyzed in R, and a clonotype was defined as all T cells that share the same CDR3 nucleotide sequence. In the clone abundance analyses, frequencies were normalized to the 10,000 most abundant clones in each sample. Public T cell clones, which averaged fewer than five per sample, were removed prior to analysis. A difference in abundance of at least 32-fold between compartments was used to define tumor-enriched and baseline blood-enriched clonotypes. A beta-binomial differential abundance model was used to identify clonotypes that expanded or contracted between blood time points. The Baroni-Urbani and Buser coefficient was used to measure tumor-blood repertoire similarity, and groups were compared with two-tailed Wilcoxon tests in R. TCRdb retrieved this table from immuneACCESS and kept in-frame rearrangements only. Not all clones are present; in checked studies, unresolved V genes account for under half, and no reason is known for the remainder. Clonal size and the V and J genes are those of that table, whereas D and trimming came from the DNA. In this sample the table shows 130,000 or so clones, roughly 83% of which occur a single time. The ten top clones hold roughly a quarter of the sample.

The sequence was collected from a woman between 50 and 59 years old with renal cell carcinoma. Sample: blood, taken from a patient whose treatment included radiotherapy and nephrectomy. The rearrangement combines TRBV2 with TRBJ2-7; the central 11 bases match TRBD2. The encoded CDR3 is CASSAGLAEIYEQYF. The nucleotides are TGTGCCAGCAGTGCGGGACTAGCGGAGATCTACGAGCAGTACTTC.